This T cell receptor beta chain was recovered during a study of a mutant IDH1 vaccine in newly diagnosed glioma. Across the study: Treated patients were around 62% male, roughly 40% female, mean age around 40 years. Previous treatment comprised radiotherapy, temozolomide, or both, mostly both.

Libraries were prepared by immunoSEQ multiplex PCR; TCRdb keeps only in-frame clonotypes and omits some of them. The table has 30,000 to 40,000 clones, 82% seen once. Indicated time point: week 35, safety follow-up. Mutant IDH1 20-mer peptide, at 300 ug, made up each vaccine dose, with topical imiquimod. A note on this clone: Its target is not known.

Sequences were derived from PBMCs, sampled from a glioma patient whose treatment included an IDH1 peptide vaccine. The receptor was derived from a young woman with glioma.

Written as DNA, the CDR3 is TGTGCCAGCAGCGCGGACAGGGTTTATTCACCCCTCCACTTT. This gives the protein CASSADRVYSPLHF. The chain is built from TRBV5-4 and TRBJ1-6; TRBD1 matches 8 bases. V trimming: 4 bases; J trimming: 8 bases; junction bases outside the gene matches: 5. This CDR3 contains 14 residues. The V gene's germline CDR1 is SGHNT and CDR2 YYREEE (reference sequence).